This TCR beta chain was found in a study of cytomegalovirus exposure and HLA in healthy donors (dated by TCRdb to about 2017). Looking at the study overall: According to an earlier analysis of several hundred of the donors, about 179 million T cells yielded 117 million unique TCR beta sequences and 276 Gb of sequence data. To decide whether each TCR beta V gene segment behaved as functional or pseudogenic, an earlier analysis of some 600 of the donors relied on high-throughput TCR beta sequencing. A later genetic analysis took genome-wide SNP genotypes for about three fifths of the roughly 700 donors and used that subset as a discovery cohort. To predict cytomegalovirus infection status, the study combined high-throughput TCR immunosequencing, statistical association of individual TCRs with disease status, and machine learning. Typing coverage differed by locus: A, B, C, DRB1 and DQB1 were typed in roughly 629-640 donors, DQA1 in 500 to 550, DPA1 in around 600, and DPB1 in 450 to 490. A few DR-DQ haplotypes were treated as single units for association and clustering because of strong linkage in the cohort. A later analysis re-analyzed previously published TCR beta repertoires from several hundred donors and added high-resolution HLA genotyping to study TCR occurrence patterns. Rather than using new phenotypic data, the later analysis identified candidate immune exposures from TCR beta sequences and from how often those sequences occurred across donors. The study profiled the T cell repertoires of hundreds of subjects by immunosequencing and related them to cytomegalovirus serostatus. Along with the approximately 650-subject first cohort, a separate validation cohort of over a hundred different subjects was used. All discovery cohort repertoires had been generated using a single sequencing platform. Among a few hundred genotyped donors of the cohort, an average of approximately 230,000 unique TCR beta nucleotide sequences were sequenced per donor, roughly 20% of them non-productive. Roughly 300 gigabases of sequencing data and tens of millions of unique TCR sequences were included in an early release covering about 700 HLA-typed donors. Donor age, sex, ethnicity and CMV serostatus were compiled alongside the repertoire data. The study aimed to test whether signatures of past pathogen exposure could be identified by cataloging public T cell receptors. Both class I and class II loci were covered by HLA typing, at four-digit resolution. Of the approximately 370 genotyped donors, 80% to 90% were placed in the genetic ancestry cluster associated with self-reported Caucasian donors.

A note on this clone: Its specific antigen is unknown. No base quality values were provided; no much bigger clone lies one nucleotide off.

The cohort consisted of hundreds of healthy bone marrow donors. At the time of sampling, every cohort member was nominally healthy, though immune exposures that went unrecorded were likely present. The donor tested CMV seropositive, placing the donor among the 250 to 350 seropositive members of the cohort. A peripheral blood sample was collected from each donor, and TCR beta sequencing was performed on peripheral blood mononuclear cells. The Qiagen DNeasy Blood Extraction Kit was used to extract genomic DNA from the blood cell samples. Spanning cysteine to phenylalanine, the CDR3 consists of 13 amino acids. The only DNA kept is the CDR3, 39 bases in frame from the first base. CDR1 and CDR2 are drawn from the germline V gene: MDHEN, SYDVKM. Trimming costs V 4 bases and J 2 bases, and their ends lie 6 bases apart. Summary of the overall study and its limitations: A cluster of highly shared sequence variants was judged likely to represent a technical artifact of the sequencing pipeline. The classifier was reported to diagnose cytomegalovirus status with high specificity and sensitivity in both the original and validation cohorts. Most CMV-associated TCR beta chains appeared to be HLA-restricted in a later analysis, and the HLA associations seemed to be driven largely by CMV exposure. An association between a missense DCLRE1C variant and V-gene and J-gene trimming of TCR beta chains was found in a later genetic analysis and replicated in an independent cohort. Most TCR sequences were seen in very few donors, while some public TCRs were found in many individuals. Because HLA typing was missing for some donors at each locus, association tests included only the typed subset. A later analysis found that HLA-associated TCR beta chains were more clonally expanded and had lower generation probabilities than equally common non-associated chains. According to a later analysis, parvovirus B19, influenza, CMV and Epstein-Barr virus appeared linked to several top co-occurrence clusters. A later analysis associated about 17,000 TCR beta sequences with specific HLA alleles at a false discovery rate of 0.05. Compared with the approximately 700-donor mean, donors in an Asian-associated ancestry cluster had fewer N-insertions in productive TCRs, according to a later genetic analysis. A further reported finding was that TCR beta sequences accurately predicted the HLA-A and HLA-B alleles for most subjects in the first cohort. The authors suggested that the approach could potentially be extended to other disease states and immunological phenotypes. For the cohort, immune exposure information was limited to CMV serostatus. When HLA alleles, especially DR and DQ, strongly co-occurred, attributing TCR associations to individual alleles was difficult. In vitro tests confirmed that a few of the cytomegalovirus-associated TCR beta chains recognize cytomegalovirus antigens. Correlated functional status among segregating V segments might reflect linkage disequilibrium, but an unknown experimental factor could not be ruled out. The study gave a list of under 200 TCR beta chains associated with cytomegalovirus. About 15 rarely observed V segments, including chromosome 9 orphons, were excluded from the earlier analysis of about 500 of the donors because counts were too low. In an earlier analysis of some 500 of the donors, most TCR beta V segments were observed in productive rearrangements about 87% or about 30% of the time, broadly matching IMGT annotations. Roughly uniform sequencing depth across donors was assumed in presence/absence analyses, although this assumption may not hold. According to a later analysis, TCR association rates differed among HLA loci, with DRB1 alleles showing the most associated TCRs and HLA-C alleles showing the fewest. The 87-base-pair reads could not distinguish some IMGT-functional V segments, including TRBV6-2 and TRBV6-3, so those segments were excluded. This cohort had only TCR beta chains sequenced, and the lack of alpha or paired-chain data limited which features could be detected.

Libraries came from the immunoSEQ multiplex PCR assay. A mixture of 60 forward primers for TCR Vbeta segments and 13 reverse primers for TCR Jbeta segments was used in the multiplex PCR. A multiplex PCR assay on genomic DNA amplified the CDR3 region of rearranged TCR beta genes. The amplified TCR beta libraries were sequenced on the Illumina HiSeq System as 87-base-pair reads. In the source study's methods: A later analysis counted tens of millions of unique TCR beta chains across the 670 or so repertoires, and some 11 million of these chains were shared by at least two donors. To remove PCR and sequencing errors, raw reads were error-corrected and collapsed into unique sequences using a nearest-neighbor algorithm that merged closely related sequences. CDR3 sequences were aligned to IMGT reference sequences to assign V, D and J gene segments. For a sequence to be retained, a match of at least six nucleotides was required to both a V gene segment and a J gene segment. Rearrangements were classified as productive when the CDR3 lacked stop codons and remained in frame with V and J, and all other rearrangements were classified as non-productive. Following IMGT convention, CDR3 was defined as the stretch from the second conserved V-encoded cysteine to the conserved J-encoded phenylalanine. In an earlier analysis of roughly 580 of the donors, sequences lacking an unambiguous match to a single V gene segment were excluded. An earlier analysis of fewer than 750 of the donors classified V segments as functional when productive rearrangements were above 56.7% and as segregating when the standard deviation between donors was above 5%. A statistical classification framework was built to diagnose cytomegalovirus status from the catalog of TCR beta chain sequences. In a later analysis, TCR nucleotide sequences were compared against IMGT/GENE-DB human TR gene sequences so that V and J genes could be assigned. A later analysis assigned CDR3 sequences and most-parsimonious VDJ recombination scenarios with the TCRdist pipeline. A later analysis defined each TCR beta chain by its CDR3 amino acid sequence plus V-gene family, and excluded reads lacking a unique V-gene family. A later analysis removed 600 or so highly shared, low-generation-probability nucleotide sequences to deal with suspected cross-contamination and a sequencing artifact. In a later analysis, a clonal expansion index for each public chain was calculated from normalized within-repertoire ranks of inferred template counts. A later analysis computed generation probabilities with a VDJ recombination model fitted to out-of-frame rearrangements, and checked the results against IGoR. In a later analysis, hypergeometric tests were used to score TCR-TCR, TCR-HLA and TCR-CMV co-occurrence, with a repertoire-size bias correction applied to TCR pairs. A later analysis estimated false discovery rates by permuting HLA or CMV assignments 20 times. A later analysis grouped co-occurring TCRs with DBSCAN, adding TCRdist sequence similarity when clustering within HLA-allele-positive subsets. Repertoires with fewer than 30,000 or more than 120,000 public chains, plus five repertoires with anomalous nucleotide sharing, were excluded from co-occurrence clustering. This immuneACCESS table, as held by TCRdb, lists in-frame sequences with V and J called but not all clones. Of the missing ones, under half trace to an unresolved V gene in checked studies; the others have no known cause. That table supplies the V and J calls and clone size; D and trimming were determined from the DNA. Here the sample has around 89,000 clones; 65% to 85% occur a single time. The top ten clonotypes cover around 1.2% of the sample.

The sequence joins TRBV28 to TRBJ1-5, with TRBD1 as a weak D call on 5 bases. The sample comprised PBMCs. The receptor comes from a girl aged 2-10 years in good health and CMV-seropositive. The CDR3 reads CASSWGGNQPQHF. At the DNA level, the sequence is TGTGCCAGCAGTTGGGGGGGCAATCAGCCCCAGCATTTT.